This TCR beta chain was captured in a study of shared clonotypes between healthy human individuals. Study overall: Donor ages ranged 18 to 49 years: a couple of women, a few men.

Genomic DNA (from each subset) was split evenly across several immunoSEQ plates. The method was immunoSEQ multiplex PCR; TCRdb's version includes in-frame clones alone and lacks a portion of them. The data contain roughly 1,500,000 clones, approximately 98.5% of them singletons. The sample comprised naive CD4+ T cells sorted from blood. Subset reported: CD45RA+ positively selected. The source of this sequence is a man younger than 40 in good health.

CDR3 DNA sequence: TGTGCCATCAGTGAGGGGACTAGCGGGACGGAGACCCAGTACTTC. It codes for CAISEGTSGTETQYF. The rearrangement joins TRBV10-3 to TRBJ2-5; 13 bases are shared with TRBD2. The CDR3 sequence is 15 residues long. CDR1 ENHRY and CDR2 SYGVKD come from the germline V gene. V gave up 2 bases and J gave up 5 bases; unmatched junction bases: 2.